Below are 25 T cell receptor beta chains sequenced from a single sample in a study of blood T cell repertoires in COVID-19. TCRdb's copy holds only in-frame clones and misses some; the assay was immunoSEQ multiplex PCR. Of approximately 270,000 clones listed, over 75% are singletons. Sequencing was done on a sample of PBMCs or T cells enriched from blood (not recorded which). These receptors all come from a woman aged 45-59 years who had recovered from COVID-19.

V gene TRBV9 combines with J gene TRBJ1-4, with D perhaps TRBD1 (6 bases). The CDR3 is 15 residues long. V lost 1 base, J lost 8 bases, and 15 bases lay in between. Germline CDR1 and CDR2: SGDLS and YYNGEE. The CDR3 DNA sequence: TGTGCCAGCAGCGTAAATTTCGGGGGGCAAGAAAAACTGTTTTTT. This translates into CASSVNFGGQEKLFF.

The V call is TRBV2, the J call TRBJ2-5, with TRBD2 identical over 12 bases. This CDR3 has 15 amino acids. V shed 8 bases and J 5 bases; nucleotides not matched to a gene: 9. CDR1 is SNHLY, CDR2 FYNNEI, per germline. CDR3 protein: CASETSGRQEETQYF. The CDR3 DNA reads TGTGCCAGCGAAACTAGCGGGAGGCAGGAGGAGACCCAGTACTTC.

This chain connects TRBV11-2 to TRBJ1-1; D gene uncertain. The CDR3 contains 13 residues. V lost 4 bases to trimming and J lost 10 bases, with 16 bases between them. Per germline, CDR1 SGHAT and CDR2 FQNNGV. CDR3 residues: CASSYTQEVGAFF. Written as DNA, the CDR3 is TGTGCCAGCAGCTACACCCAGGAGGTAGGAGCTTTCTTT.

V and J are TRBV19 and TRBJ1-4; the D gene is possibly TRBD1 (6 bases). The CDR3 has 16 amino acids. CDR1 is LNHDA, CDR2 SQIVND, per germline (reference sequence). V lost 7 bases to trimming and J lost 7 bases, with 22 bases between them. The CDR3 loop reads CASKHPVGRGIEKLFF. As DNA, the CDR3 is TGTGCCAGTAAACACCCCGTGGGGAGGGGGATTGAAAAACTGTTTTTT.

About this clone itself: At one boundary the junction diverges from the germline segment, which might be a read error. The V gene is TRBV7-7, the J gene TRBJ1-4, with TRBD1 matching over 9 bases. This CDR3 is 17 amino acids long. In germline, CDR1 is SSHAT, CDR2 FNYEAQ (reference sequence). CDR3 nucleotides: TGTGCTAGCAGCTTTCATCACAGGGGGCGCGGTGATGAAAAACTGTTTTTT. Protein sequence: CASSFHHRGRGDEKLFF.

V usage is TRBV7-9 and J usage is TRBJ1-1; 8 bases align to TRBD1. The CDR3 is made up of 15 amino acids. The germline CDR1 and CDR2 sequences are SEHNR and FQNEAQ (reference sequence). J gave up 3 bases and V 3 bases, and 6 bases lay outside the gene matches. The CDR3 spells CASSFQGARDTEAFF. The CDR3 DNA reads TGTGCCAGCAGCTTCCAGGGGGCTAGGGACACTGAAGCTTTCTTT.

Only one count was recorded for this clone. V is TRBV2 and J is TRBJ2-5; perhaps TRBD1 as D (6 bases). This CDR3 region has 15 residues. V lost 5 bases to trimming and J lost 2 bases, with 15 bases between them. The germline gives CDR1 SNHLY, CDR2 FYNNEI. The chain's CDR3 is CASSLGPTGQETQYF. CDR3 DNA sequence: TGTGCCAGCAGTTTGGGGCCGACAGGACAAGAGACCCAGTACTTC.

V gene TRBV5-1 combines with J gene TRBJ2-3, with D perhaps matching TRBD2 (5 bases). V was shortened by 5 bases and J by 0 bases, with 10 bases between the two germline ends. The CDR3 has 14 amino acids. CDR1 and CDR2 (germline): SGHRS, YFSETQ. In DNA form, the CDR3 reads TGCGCCAGCAGGGCCCTAGCCAGCACAGATACGCAGTATTTT. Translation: CASRALASTDTQYF.

CDR3 DNA: TGTGCCAGCAGCCCGGGGACTTGGACGGTGCTTCAGCCCCAGCATTTT. It encodes CASSPGTWTVLQPQHF. This chain links TRBV7-8 with TRBJ1-5; TRBD1 might be the D (5 bases). Germline V lookup: CDR1 SGHVS, CDR2 FQNEAQ. Trimming removed 5 bases from V and 6 bases from J, with 20 bases in between. The length of the CDR3 is 16 residues.

For the CDR3, the DNA is TGTGCCAGCAGCCCGGGGAGGGGGATCTACGAGCAGTACTTC. Its protein is CASSPGRGIYEQYF. This chain uses TRBV14 with TRBJ2-7; maybe TRBD2 (7 bases). V was cut by 4 bases and J by 3 bases, with 13 bases left in between. This CDR3 contains 14 residues. Germline V lookup: CDR1 SGHDN, CDR2 FVKESK.

CDR3 in DNA: TGTGCCAGCAGTTTAACGGGACATTCGTACCAAGAGACCCAGTACTTC. Protein sequence: CASSLTGHSYQETQYF. The rearrangement links TRBV27 to TRBJ2-5; a weak D match, TRBD1 (6 bases). The CDR3 has 16 amino acids. V was shortened by 2 bases and J by 0 bases, with 13 bases between the two germline ends. Germline V gene data show CDR1 as MNHEY and CDR2 as SMNVEV (reference sequence).

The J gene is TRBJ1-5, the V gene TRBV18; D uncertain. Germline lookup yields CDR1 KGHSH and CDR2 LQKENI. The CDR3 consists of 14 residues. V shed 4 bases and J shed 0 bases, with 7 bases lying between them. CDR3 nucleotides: TGTGCCAGCTCACTCGACTATAGCAATCAGCCCCAGCATTTT. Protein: CASSLDYSNQPQHF.

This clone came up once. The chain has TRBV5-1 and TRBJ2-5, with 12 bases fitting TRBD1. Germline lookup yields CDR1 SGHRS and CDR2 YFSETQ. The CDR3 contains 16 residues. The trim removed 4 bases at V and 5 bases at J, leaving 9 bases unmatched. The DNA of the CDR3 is TGCGCCAGCAGCCCTGGTGGGACAGGGGGCGGGGAGACCCAGTACTTC. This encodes CASSPGGTGGGETQYF.

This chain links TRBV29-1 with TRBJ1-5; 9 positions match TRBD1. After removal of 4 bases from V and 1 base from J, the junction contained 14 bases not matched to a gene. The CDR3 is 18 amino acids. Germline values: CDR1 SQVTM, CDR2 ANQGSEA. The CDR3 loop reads CSVASSWTGVGSNQPQHF. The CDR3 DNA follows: TGCAGCGTTGCATCCTCTTGGACAGGGGTCGGGAGCAATCAGCCCCAGCATTTT.

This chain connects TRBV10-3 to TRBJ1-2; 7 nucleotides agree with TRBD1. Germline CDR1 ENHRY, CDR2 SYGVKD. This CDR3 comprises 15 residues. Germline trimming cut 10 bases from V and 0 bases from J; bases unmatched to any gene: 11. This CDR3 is CASWAGTVANYGYTF. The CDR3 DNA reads TGTGCCAGCTGGGCCGGGACAGTAGCTAACTATGGCTACACCTTC.

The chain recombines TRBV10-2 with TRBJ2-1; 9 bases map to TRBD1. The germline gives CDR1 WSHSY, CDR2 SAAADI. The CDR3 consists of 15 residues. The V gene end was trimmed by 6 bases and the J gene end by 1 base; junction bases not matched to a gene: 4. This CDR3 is CASRAGTGSYNEQFF. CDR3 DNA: TGCGCCAGCAGAGCCGGGACAGGGTCCTACAATGAGCAGTTCTTC.

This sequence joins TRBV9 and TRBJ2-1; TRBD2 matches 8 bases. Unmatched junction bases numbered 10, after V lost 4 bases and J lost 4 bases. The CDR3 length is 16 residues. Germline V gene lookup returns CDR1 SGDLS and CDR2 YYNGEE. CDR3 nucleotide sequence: TGTGCCAGCAGCCCACAAAGCGGGAGATCTTACAATGAGCAGTTCTTC. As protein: CASSPQSGRSYNEQFF. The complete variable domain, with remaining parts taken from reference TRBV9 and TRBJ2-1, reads DSGVTQTPKHLITATGQRVTLRCSPRSGDLSVYWYQQSLDQGLQFLIQYYNGEERAKGNILERFSAQQFPDLHSELNLSSLELGDSALYFCASSPQSGRSYNEQFFGPGTRLTVL.

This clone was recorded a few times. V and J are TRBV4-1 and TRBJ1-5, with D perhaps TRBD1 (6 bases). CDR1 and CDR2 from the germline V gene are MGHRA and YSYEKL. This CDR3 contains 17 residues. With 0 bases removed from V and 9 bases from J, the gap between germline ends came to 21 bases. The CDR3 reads CASSQEGEGDLYPPQHF. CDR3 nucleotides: TGCGCCAGCAGCCAAGAAGGAGAGGGGGACCTCTATCCGCCCCAGCATTTT.

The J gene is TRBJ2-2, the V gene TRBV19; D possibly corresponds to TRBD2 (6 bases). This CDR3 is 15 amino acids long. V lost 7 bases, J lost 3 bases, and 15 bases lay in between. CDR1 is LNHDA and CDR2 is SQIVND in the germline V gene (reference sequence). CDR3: CASTPTGGYTGELFF. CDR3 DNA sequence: TGTGCCAGTACCCCAACCGGGGGTTACACCGGGGAGCTGTTTTTT.

The CDR3 loop reads CASSRSRGNQPQHF. The DNA for the CDR3 is TGTGCCAGCAGCCGATCGCGGGGGAATCAGCCCCAGCATTTT. This chain joins TRBV2 and TRBJ1-5, with D perhaps TRBD1 (5 bases). In germline, CDR1 is SNHLY, CDR2 FYNNEI. This CDR3 contains 14 residues. Trimming took off 6 bases at V and 4 bases at J, with 13 bases between the two ends.

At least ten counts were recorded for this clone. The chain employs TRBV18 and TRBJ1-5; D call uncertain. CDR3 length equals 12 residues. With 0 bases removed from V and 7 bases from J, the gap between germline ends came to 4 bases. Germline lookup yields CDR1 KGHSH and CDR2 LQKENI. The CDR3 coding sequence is TGTGCCAGCTCACCACCGCAGCAGCCCCAGCATTTT. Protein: CASSPPQQPQHF.

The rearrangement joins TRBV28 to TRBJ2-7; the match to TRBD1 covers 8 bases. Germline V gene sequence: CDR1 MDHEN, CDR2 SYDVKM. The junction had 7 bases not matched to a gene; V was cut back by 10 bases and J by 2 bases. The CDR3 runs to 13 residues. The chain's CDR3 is CATRTGSPYEQYF. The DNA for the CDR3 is TGTGCCACCCGGACAGGGTCACCCTACGAGCAGTACTTC. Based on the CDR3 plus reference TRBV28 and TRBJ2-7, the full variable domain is DVKVTQSSRYLVKRTGEKVFLECVQDMDHENMFWYRQDPGLGLRLIYFSYDVKMKEKGDIPEGYSVSREKKERFSLILESASTNQTSMYLCATRTGSPYEQYFGPGTRLTVT.

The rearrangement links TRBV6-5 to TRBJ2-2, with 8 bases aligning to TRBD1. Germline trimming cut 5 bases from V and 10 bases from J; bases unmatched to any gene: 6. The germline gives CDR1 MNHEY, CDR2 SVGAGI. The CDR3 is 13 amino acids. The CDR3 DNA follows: TGTGCCAGCAGTAAGGACAGGGCTAAGGAGCTGTTTTTT. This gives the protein CASSKDRAKELFF.

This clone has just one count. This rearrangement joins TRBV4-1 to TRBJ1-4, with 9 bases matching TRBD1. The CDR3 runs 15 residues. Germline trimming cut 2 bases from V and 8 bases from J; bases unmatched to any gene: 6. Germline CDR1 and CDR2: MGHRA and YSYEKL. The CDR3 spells CASSQIGTGREKLFF. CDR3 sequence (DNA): TGCGCCAGCAGCCAAATCGGGACAGGGAGGGAAAAACTGTTTTTT.

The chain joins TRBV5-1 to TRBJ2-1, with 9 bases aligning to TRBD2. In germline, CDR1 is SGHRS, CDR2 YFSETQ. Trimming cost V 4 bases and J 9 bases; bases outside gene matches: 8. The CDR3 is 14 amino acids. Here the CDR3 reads CASSPPGLAFEQFF. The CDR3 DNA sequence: TGCGCCAGCAGCCCCCCTGGACTAGCGTTTGAGCAGTTCTTC.